This passage covers 18 T cell receptor beta chains from one sample sequenced in a study of blood T cell repertoires in COVID-19. Using immunoSEQ multiplex PCR, the repertoire was profiled, and TCRdb retains in-frame clones only, with some absent. The table records 200,000 to 250,000 clones, about 80% of them present only once. Sequenced material: peripheral blood. The receptors originated from a young woman who had recovered from COVID-19.

This chain links TRBV10-3 with TRBJ1-1; D unclear. Germline V gene sequence: CDR1 ENHRY, CDR2 SYGVKD. The CDR3 consists of 14 residues. Trimming removed 7 bases from V and 6 bases from J, with 18 bases in between. The CDR3 DNA follows: TGTGCCATCATGCGGGAGGGTCGAGTATCTGAAGCTTTCTTT. This translates into CAIMREGRVSEAFF.

V is TRBV12-5 and J is TRBJ1-1; a weak D match, TRBD1 (6 bases). The V and J ends lost 1 base and 5 bases respectively, with 11 bases between them. The CDR3 length is 14 residues. Germline loops: CDR1 LGHNT, CDR2 FRNRAP. CDR3 sequence: CASGLAGGTTEAFF. CDR3 nucleotides: TGTGCTAGTGGTTTGGCGGGGGGCACGACTGAAGCTTTCTTT.

This rearrangement joins TRBV5-1 to TRBJ1-6; D not resolved. V shed 7 bases and J shed 10 bases, with 18 bases lying between them. The CDR3 spans 14 residues. The germline V gene has CDR1 SGHRS and CDR2 YFSETQ. The CDR3 DNA sequence: TGCGCCAGCTCTCAAGGAGGGTCAGGATCACCCCTCCACTTT. Protein product: CASSQGGSGSPLHF.

The V call is TRBV28, the J call TRBJ2-1; 8 bases fit TRBD1. The CDR3 totals 14 residues. The germline V gene encodes CDR1 MDHEN and CDR2 SYDVKM. V gave up 6 bases and J gave up 5 bases; unmatched junction bases: 6. CDR3 nucleotide sequence: TGTGCCAGCAGCCCTGTGGACAGGGACAATGAGCAGTTCTTC. Translating gives CASSPVDRDNEQFF.

The chain couples TRBV15 to TRBJ1-5; 7 nucleotides agree with TRBD1. The CDR3 is 16 residues long. J was trimmed by 4 bases and V by 3 bases; bases with no gene match: 9. CDR1 and CDR2 (germline): LNHNV, YYDKDF (reference sequence). The CDR3 loop is CATSSLRQGINQPQHF. DNA of the CDR3: TGTGCCACCAGCAGCCTTCGACAGGGAATAAATCAGCCCCAGCATTTT.

This clone has just a few counts. CDR3 nucleotide sequence: TGTGCCAGCAGCTTGGGGGGAGGTGATGGTACGCAGTATTTT. Residues: CASSLGGGDGTQYF. The chain recombines TRBV5-6 with TRBJ2-3; TRBD2 might be the D (6 bases). CDR3 length equals 14 residues. Germline CDR1 reads SGHDT; CDR2 reads YYEEEE. The V gene lost 0 bases and the J gene lost 8 bases, with 13 bases spanning the gap. The full variable domain, rest sourced from reference TRBV5-6 and TRBJ2-3, is DAGVTQSPTHLIKTRGQQVTLRCSPKSGHDTVSWYQQALGQGPQFIFQYYEEEERQRGNFPDRFSGHQFPNYSSELNVNALLLGDSALYLCASSLGGGDGTQYFGPGTRLTVL.

For the CDR3, the DNA is TGTGCCAGCTGCCTAGCGGGATCTTTCACCGGGGAGCTGTTTTTT. Translated: CASCLAGSFTGELFF. The chain recombines TRBV6-2 or TRBV6-3 with TRBJ2-2; 9 bases map to TRBD2. With 8 bases clipped from V and 4 bases from J, the junction kept 8 bases outside the gene matches. CDR1 and CDR2 from the germline V gene are MNHEY and SVGEGT. This CDR3 region has 15 residues.

This chain joins TRBV3-1 (or the pseudogene TRBV3-2) and TRBJ1-1; D is ambiguous. Germline lookup yields CDR1 LGHDT and CDR2 YNNKEL (reference sequence). Trimming left V 4 bases short and J 1 base short, with 13 bases between. The CDR3 has 15 amino acids. The CDR3 nucleotides read TGTGCCAGCAGCCGGTCGTGGCAGGCGAACACTGAAGCTTTCTTT. Residues: CASSRSWQANTEAFF.

A remark on this clone: This specimen includes other DNA sequences encoding the same CDR3. The chain carries TRBV5-1 and TRBJ2-1, with TRBD2 identical over 12 bases. CDR3 length: 15 amino acids. V trimming: 0 bases; J trimming: 7 bases; junction bases outside the gene matches: 2. The germline CDR1 and CDR2 sequences are SGHRS and YFSETQ. CDR3 sequence reads: CASSLGLAGANEQFF. In DNA, the CDR3 is TGCGCCAGCAGCTTGGGACTAGCGGGAGCAAATGAGCAGTTCTTC.

The chain is built from TRBV5-1 and TRBJ2-5; TRBD1 aligns across 7 bases. This CDR3 has 14 residues. Germline V lookup: CDR1 SGHRS, CDR2 YFSETQ. Trimming at V came to 2 bases and at J to 2 bases, leaving 3 bases not matched to a gene. The CDR3: CASSLGQVQETQYF. The CDR3 nucleotides read TGCGCCAGCAGCTTAGGACAGGTGCAAGAGACCCAGTACTTC.

The chain uses TRBV9 and TRBJ2-1; TRBD1 aligns across 9 bases. The length of the CDR3 is 15 residues. Germline loops: CDR1 SGDLS, CDR2 YYNGEE. Trimming removed 3 bases from V and 5 bases from J; junction bases left unmatched: 6. The CDR3 bases are TGTGCCAGCAGCGGCCCTGACAGGGGGGACAATGAGCAGTTCTTC. Translation gives CASSGPDRGDNEQFF.

V is TRBV7-9 and J is TRBJ1-5; 9 nucleotides align to TRBD1. CDR1 SEHNR and CDR2 FQNEAQ come from the germline V gene (reference sequence). J gave up 9 bases and V 5 bases, and 8 bases lay outside the gene matches. The CDR3 covers 14 residues. CDR3 loop: CASSQSGTGPPQHF. CDR3 DNA sequence: TGTGCCAGCAGCCAGTCAGGGACAGGGCCGCCCCAGCATTTT.

This rearrangement joins TRBV3-1 (or the pseudogene TRBV3-2) to TRBJ1-3; 7 nucleotides match TRBD1. V lost 6 bases to trimming and J lost 4 bases; unmatched junction nucleotides: 6. Germline CDR1 and CDR2: LGHDT and YNNKEL (reference sequence). The CDR3 extends over 14 amino acids. CDR3 DNA: TGTGCCAGCAGACTGACAGGGAACGGAAACACCATATATTTT. Its translation: CASRLTGNGNTIYF.

V usage is TRBV27 and J usage is TRBJ1-2; 8 nucleotides line up with TRBD1. CDR1 MNHEY and CDR2 SMNVEV come from the germline V gene (reference sequence). V shed 1 base and J 7 bases; nucleotides not matched to a gene: 5. The CDR3 covers 14 residues. CDR3: CASSLWGQVGGYTF. The CDR3 DNA reads TGTGCCAGCAGTTTATGGGGACAGGTGGGTGGCTACACCTTC.

This clone has only one observation. This chain connects TRBV25-1 to TRBJ1-5, with D possibly TRBD1 on 5 matching bases. Trimming shortened V by 6 bases and J by 3 bases, and 12 bases separated the two germline ends. Germline V lookup: CDR1 MGHDK, CDR2 SYGVNS. This CDR3 has 14 amino acids. The CDR3, as DNA: TGTGCCAGCAGGCCCTCCAGGGACAATCAGCCCCAGCATTTT. This gives the protein CASRPSRDNQPQHF. The full variable domain, in which reference TRBV25-1 and TRBJ1-5 provide the parts outside the CDR3, is EADIYQTPRYLVIGTGKKITLECSQTMGHDKMYWYQQDPGMELHLIHYSYGVNSTEKGDLSSESTVSRIRTEHFPLTLESARPSHTSQYLCASRPSRDNQPQHFGDGTRLSIL.

The genes are TRBV5-4 and TRBJ2-7; 9 nucleotides line up with TRBD2. J lost 2 bases, V lost 5 bases, and 8 bases had no gene match. Germline CDR1 and CDR2: SGHNT and YYREEE (reference sequence). This CDR3 has 15 amino acids. The CDR3 region is CASRNGLASTYEQYF. CDR3 in DNA: TGTGCCAGCAGGAACGGACTAGCGTCCACCTACGAGCAGTACTTC.

The V and J genes are TRBV7-3 and TRBJ1-5; D gene unclear. CDR3 length equals 13 residues. The germline gives CDR1 SGHTA, CDR2 FQGTGA. Trimming took 0 bases from V and 5 from J, leaving 5 bases between them. CDR3 in DNA: TGTGCCAGCAGCTTAACTCCGGATCAGCCCCAGCATTTT. It is translated as CASSLTPDQPQHF.

The genes are TRBV19 and TRBJ2-5; 8 bases map to TRBD2. V lost 3 bases, J lost 5 bases, and 11 bases stayed unmatched. Germline CDR1 is LNHDA and CDR2 is SQIVND (reference sequence). The CDR3 is 16 amino acids. CDR3 region: CASSILAGSVFETQYF. Here the CDR3 DNA reads TGTGCCAGTAGTATTTTAGCGGGATCAGTCTTCGAGACCCAGTACTTC.